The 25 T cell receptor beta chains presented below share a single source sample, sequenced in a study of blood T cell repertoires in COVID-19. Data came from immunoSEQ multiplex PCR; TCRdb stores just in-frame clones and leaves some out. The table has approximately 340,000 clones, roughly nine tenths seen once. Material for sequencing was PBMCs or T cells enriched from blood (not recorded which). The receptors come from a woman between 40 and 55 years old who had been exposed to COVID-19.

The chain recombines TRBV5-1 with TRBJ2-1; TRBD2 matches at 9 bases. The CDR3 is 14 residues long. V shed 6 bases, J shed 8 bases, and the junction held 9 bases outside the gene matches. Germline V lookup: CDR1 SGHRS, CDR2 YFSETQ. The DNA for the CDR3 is TGCGCCAGCACGGGCGGGGGGGCTTTCCATGAGCAGTTCTTC. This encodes CASTGGGAFHEQFF. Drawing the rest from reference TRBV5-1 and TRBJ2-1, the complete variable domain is KAGVTQTPRYLIKTRGQQVTLSCSPISGHRSVSWYQQTPGQGLQFLFEYFSETQRNKGNFPGRFSGRQFSNSRSEMNVSTLELGDSALYLCASTGGGAFHEQFFGPGTRLTVL.

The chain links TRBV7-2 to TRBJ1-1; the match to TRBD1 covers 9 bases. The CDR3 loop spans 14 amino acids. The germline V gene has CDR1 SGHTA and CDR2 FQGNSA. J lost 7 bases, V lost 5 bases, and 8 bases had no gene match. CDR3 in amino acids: CASSPPATGGEAFF. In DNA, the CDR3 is TGTGCCAGCAGCCCACCCGCGACAGGGGGTGAAGCTTTCTTT.

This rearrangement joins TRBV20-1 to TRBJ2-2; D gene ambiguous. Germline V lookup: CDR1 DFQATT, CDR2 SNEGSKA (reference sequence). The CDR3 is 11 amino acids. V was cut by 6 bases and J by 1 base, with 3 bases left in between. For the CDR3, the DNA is TGCAGTGCCAGGAACACCGGGGAGCTGTTTTTT. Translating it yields CSARNTGELFF.

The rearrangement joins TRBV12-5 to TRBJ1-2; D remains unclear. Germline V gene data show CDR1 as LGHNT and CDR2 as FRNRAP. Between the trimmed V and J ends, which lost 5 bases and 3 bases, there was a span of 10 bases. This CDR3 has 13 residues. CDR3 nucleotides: TGTGCTAGTGGTACGCAGGTTGACTATGGCTACACCTTC. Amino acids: CASGTQVDYGYTF.

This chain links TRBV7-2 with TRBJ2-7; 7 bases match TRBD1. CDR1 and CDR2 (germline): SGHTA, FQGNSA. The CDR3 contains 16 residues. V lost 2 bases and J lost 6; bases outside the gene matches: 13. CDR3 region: CASSLRWGTGVGEQYF. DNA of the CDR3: TGTGCCAGCAGCTTACGGTGGGGTACAGGGGTGGGCGAGCAGTACTTC.

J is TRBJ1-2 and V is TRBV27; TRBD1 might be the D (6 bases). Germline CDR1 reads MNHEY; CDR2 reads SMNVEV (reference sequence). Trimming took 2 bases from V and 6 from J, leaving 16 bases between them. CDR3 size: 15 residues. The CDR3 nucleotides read TGTGCCAGCAGTTTAAGCACAGGGCGTAGGAATGGCTACACCTTC. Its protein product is CASSLSTGRRNGYTF.

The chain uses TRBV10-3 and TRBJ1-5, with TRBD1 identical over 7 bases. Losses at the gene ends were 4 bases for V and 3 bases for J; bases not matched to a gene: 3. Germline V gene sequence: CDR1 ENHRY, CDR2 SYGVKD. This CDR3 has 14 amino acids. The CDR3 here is CAISAGQTNQPQHF. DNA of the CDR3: TGTGCCATCAGTGCGGGACAGACCAATCAGCCCCAGCATTTT.

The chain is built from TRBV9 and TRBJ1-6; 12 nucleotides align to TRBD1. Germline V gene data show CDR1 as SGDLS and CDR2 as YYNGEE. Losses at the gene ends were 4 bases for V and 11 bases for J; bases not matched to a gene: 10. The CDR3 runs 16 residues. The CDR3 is CASSPPGQGALAPLHF. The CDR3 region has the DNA TGTGCCAGCAGCCCGCCGGGACAGGGGGCTTTGGCACCCCTCCACTTT.

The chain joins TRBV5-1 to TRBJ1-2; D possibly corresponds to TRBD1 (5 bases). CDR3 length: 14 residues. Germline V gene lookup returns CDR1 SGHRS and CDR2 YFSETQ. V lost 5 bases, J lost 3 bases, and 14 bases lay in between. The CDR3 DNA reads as TGCGCCAGCAGGTCCAGGGTAAGCGACTATGGCTACACCTTC. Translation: CASRSRVSDYGYTF.

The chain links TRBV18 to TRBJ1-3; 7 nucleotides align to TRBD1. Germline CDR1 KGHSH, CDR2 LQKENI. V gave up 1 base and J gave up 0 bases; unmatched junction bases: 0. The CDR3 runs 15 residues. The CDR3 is CASSPQGASGNTIYF. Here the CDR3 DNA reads TGTGCCAGCTCACCACAGGGGGCCTCTGGAAACACCATATATTTT. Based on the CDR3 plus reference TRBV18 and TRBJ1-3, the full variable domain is NAGVMQNPRHLVRRRGQEARLRCSPMKGHSHVYWYRQLPEEGLKFMVYLQKENIIDESGMPKERFSAEFPKEGPSILRIQQVVRGDSAAYFCASSPQGASGNTIYFGEGSWLTVV.

The CDR3 loop reads CASSVPRGPTSYEQYF. CDR3 DNA sequence: TGTGCCAGCAGCGTACCTCGCGGTCCAACCTCCTACGAGCAGTACTTC. The chain carries TRBV21-1 and TRBJ2-7; TRBD2 was called by the table and not checked on the DNA. TRBV21-1 corresponds to a pseudogene. CDR3 length: 16 amino acids.

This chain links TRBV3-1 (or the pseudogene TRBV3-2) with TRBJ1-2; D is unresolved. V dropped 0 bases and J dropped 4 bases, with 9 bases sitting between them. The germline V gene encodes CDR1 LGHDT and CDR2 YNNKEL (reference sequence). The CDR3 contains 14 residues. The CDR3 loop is CASSQDPRGYGYTF. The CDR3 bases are TGTGCCAGCAGCCAAGATCCCCGCGGCTATGGCTACACCTTC.

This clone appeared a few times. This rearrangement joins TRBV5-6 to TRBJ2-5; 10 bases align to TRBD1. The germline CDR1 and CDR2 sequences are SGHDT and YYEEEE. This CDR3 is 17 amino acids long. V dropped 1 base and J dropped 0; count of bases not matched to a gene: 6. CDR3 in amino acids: CASSLLGQGGYQETQYF. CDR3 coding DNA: TGTGCCAGCAGCTTGCTAGGACAGGGGGGGTACCAAGAGACCCAGTACTTC.

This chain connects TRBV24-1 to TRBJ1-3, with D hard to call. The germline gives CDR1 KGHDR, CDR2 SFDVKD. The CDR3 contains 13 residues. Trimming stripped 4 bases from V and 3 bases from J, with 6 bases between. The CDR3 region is CATSETGGNTIYF. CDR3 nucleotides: TGTGCCACCAGTGAAACCGGTGGAAACACCATATATTTT.

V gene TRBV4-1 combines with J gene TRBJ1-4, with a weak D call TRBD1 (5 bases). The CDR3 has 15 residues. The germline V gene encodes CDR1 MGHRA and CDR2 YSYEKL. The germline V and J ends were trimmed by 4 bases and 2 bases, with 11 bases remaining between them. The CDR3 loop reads CASSRPTGTNEKLFF. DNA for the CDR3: TGCGCCAGCAGCCGACCAACAGGTACTAATGAAAAACTGTTTTTT.

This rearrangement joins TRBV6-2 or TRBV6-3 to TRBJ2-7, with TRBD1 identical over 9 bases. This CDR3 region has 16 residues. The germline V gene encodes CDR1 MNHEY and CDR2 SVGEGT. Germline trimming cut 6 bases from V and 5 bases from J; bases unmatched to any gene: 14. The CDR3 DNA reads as TGTGCCAGCAGCCTTTTACCGGGACAGGGTGTCCACGAGCAGTACTTC. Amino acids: CASSLLPGQGVHEQYF.

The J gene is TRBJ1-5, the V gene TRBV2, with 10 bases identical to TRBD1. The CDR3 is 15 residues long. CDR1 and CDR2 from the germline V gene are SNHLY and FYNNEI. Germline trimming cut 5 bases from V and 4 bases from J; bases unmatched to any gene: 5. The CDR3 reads CASSRDRGRNQPQHF. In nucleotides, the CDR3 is TGTGCCAGCAGTAGGGACAGGGGACGGAATCAGCCCCAGCATTTT.

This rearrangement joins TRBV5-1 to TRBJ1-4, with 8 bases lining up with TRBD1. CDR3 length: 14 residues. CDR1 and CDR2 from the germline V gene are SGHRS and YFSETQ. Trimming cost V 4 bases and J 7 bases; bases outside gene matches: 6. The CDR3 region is CASSPSGGVEKLFF. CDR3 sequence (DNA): TGCGCCAGCAGCCCATCAGGGGGCGTTGAAAAACTGTTTTTT.

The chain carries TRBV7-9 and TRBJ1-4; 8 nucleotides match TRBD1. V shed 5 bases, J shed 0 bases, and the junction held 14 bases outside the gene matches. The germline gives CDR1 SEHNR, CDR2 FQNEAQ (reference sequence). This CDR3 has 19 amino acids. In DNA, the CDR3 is TGTGCCAGCAGCGCCCTGATCCCCGGGACAGGCCCAACTAATGAAAAACTGTTTTTT. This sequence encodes CASSALIPGTGPTNEKLFF.

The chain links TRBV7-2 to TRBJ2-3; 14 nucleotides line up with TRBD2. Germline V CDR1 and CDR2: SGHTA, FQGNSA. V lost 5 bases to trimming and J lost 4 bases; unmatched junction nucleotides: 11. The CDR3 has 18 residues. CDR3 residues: CASSPTGLAGGGADTQYF. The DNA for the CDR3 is TGTGCCAGCAGCCCGACAGGACTAGCGGGAGGTGGGGCAGATACGCAGTATTTT.

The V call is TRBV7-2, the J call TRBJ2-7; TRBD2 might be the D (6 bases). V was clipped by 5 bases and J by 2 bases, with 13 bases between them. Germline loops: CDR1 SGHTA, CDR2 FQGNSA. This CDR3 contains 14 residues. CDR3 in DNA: TGTGCCAGCAGCGCGGACTACTATACCTACGAGCAGTACTTC. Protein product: CASSADYYTYEQYF.

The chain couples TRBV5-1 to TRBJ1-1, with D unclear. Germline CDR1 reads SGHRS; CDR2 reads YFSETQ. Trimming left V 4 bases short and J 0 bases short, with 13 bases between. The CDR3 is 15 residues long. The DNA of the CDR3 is TGCGCCAGCAGCCCCCCAGGTTCTATGAACACTGAAGCTTTCTTT. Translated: CASSPPGSMNTEAFF.

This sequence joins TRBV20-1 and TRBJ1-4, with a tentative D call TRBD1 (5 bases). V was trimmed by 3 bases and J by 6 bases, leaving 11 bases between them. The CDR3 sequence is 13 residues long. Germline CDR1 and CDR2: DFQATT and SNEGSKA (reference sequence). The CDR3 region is CSASSGGYEKLFF. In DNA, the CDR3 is TGCAGTGCTAGTTCCGGGGGGTATGAAAAACTGTTTTTT.

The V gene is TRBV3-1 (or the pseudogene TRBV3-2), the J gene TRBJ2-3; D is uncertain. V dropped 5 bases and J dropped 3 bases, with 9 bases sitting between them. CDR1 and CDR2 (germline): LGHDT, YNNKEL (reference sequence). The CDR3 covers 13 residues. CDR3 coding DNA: TGTGCCAGCAGCTTGAGGCTGACAGATACGCAGTATTTT. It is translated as CASSLRLTDTQYF.

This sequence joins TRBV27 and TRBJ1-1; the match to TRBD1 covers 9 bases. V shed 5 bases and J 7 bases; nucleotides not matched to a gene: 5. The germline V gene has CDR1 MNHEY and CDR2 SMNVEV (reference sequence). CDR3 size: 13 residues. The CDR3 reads CASSPGTGLEAFF. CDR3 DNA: TGTGCCAGCAGTCCCGGGACAGGGCTTGAAGCTTTCTTT.